This TCR beta chain comes out of a study of T cell changes during pregnancy in multiple sclerosis. This clone was detected once. The CDR3 loop spans 16 amino acids. The V gene's germline CDR1 is MDHEN and CDR2 SYDVKM. Trimming removed 7 bases from V and 0 bases from J, with 19 bases in between. Clones were sequenced by immunoSEQ multiplex PCR, and TCRdb holds only the in-frame ones, with some missing. The repertoire holds around 56,000 clones, roughly 90% seen once, with 2.5% to 3.5% in the top ten. This specimen was peripheral blood, taken in the third trimester of pregnancy. This chain joins TRBV28 and TRBJ2-7; perhaps TRBD2 as D (6 bases). The clonotype was recovered from a female donor in good health, enrolled as a control in a pregnancy study. The CDR3 DNA reads as TGTGCCAGCAACCGCCGGGGGACGGCTAGCTCCTACGAGCAGTACTTC. Translated: CASNRRGTASSYEQYF.